Sequencing of this T cell receptor (beta chain) was carried out in a study of shared T cell receptors in the human thymus. The table came from immunoSEQ multiplex PCR; TCRdb's copy has only in-frame clones and leaves some out. This table holds about 710,000 clones, about 90% found once. These data also featured in a second study, about human thymus T cells.

The sequencing sample was made of thymocytes. This sequence originates from a boy younger than two with a congenital heart defect.

Written as DNA, the CDR3 is TGTGCCAGCAGTTCCCGTGGGGGGAGCACCAGGGAGCAGTACTTC. Translated: CASSSRGGSTREQYF. This sequence joins TRBV28 and TRBJ2-7; D may be TRBD2 (6 bases). The CDR3 runs 15 residues. Germline CDR1 MDHEN, CDR2 SYDVKM. Trimming shortened V by 4 bases and J by 7 bases, and 20 bases separated the two germline ends. Full variable domain (outside the CDR3, taken from reference TRBV28 and TRBJ2-7): DVKVTQSSRYLVKRTGEKVFLECVQDMDHENMFWYRQDPGLGLRLIYFSYDVKMKEKGDIPEGYSVSREKKERFSLILESASTNQTSMYLCASSSRGGSTREQYFGPGTRLTVT.